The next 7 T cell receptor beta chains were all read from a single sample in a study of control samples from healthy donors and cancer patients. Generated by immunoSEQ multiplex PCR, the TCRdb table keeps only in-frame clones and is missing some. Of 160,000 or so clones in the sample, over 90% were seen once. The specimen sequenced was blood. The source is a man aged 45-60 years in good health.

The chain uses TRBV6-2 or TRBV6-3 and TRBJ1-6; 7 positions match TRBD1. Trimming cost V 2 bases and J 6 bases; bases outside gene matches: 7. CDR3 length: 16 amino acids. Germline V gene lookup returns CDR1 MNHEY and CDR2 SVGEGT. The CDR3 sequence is CASSYGGGQANSPLHF. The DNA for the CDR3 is TGTGCCAGCAGTTACGGGGGCGGACAGGCTAATTCACCCCTCCACTTT.

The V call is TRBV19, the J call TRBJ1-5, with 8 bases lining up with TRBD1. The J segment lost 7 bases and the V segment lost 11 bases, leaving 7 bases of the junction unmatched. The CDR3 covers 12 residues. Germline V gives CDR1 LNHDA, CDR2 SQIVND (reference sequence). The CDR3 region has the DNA TGTGCCGGGGGAGACAGGGGACAGCCCCAGCATTTT. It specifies CAGGDRGQPQHF. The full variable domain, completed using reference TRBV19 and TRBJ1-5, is DGGITQSPKYLFRKEGQNVTLSCEQNLNHDAMYWYRQDPGQGLRLIYYSQIVNDFQKGDIAEGYSVSREKKESFPLTVTSAQKNPTAFYLCAGGDRGQPQHFGDGTRLSIL.

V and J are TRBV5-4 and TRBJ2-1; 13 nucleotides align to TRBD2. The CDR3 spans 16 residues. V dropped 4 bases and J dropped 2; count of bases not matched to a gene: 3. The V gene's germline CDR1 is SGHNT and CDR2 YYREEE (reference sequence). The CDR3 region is CASSPGLAGAYNEQFF. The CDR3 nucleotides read TGTGCCAGCAGCCCAGGACTAGCGGGAGCCTACAATGAGCAGTTCTTC.

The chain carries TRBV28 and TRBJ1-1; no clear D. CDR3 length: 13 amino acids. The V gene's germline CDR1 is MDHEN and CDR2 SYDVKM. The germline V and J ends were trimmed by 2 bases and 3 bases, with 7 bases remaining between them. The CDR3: CASSLVGYTEAFF. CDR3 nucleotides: TGTGCCAGCAGTTTAGTGGGTTACACTGAAGCTTTCTTT.

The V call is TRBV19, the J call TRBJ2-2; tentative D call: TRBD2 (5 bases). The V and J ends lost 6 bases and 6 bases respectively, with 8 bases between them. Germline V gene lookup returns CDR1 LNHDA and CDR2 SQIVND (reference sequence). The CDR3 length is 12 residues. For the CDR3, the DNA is TGTGCCAGTAGGGTCGGGGCCGGGGAGCTGTTTTTT. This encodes CASRVGAGELFF.

This CDR3 reads CAASGSSYNEQFF. The CDR3 DNA reads as TGTGCCGCCTCAGGGAGTTCCTACAATGAGCAGTTCTTC. This sequence joins TRBV28 and TRBJ2-1; D might be TRBD1 or TRBD2, each matching 5 bases. Looked up from germline, CDR1 is MDHEN and CDR2 is SYDVKM. With 11 bases removed from V and 1 base from J, the gap between germline ends came to 12 bases. This CDR3 is built from 13 residues.

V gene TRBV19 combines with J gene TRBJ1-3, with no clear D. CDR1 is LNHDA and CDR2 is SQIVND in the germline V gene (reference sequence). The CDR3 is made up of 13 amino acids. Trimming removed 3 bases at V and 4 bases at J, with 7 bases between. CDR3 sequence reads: CASSILGGNTIYF. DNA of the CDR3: TGTGCCAGTAGTATTCTTGGAGGAAACACCATATATTTT.